These 3 T cell receptor beta chains came from one sample sequenced in a study of T cells after yellow fever vaccination. TCRdb fed the 5' RACE reads into MiXCR, producing one record per CDR3 protein. Among about 370,000 distinct CDR3 sequences, about 9.9% were seen once, and the ten largest hold 15% to 20%. The source material was PBMCs, sampled on the day of the first yellow fever vaccination. Receptor source: a man between 18 and 29 years old who received the YFV17D yellow fever vaccine.

The chain recombines TRBV11-2 with TRBJ2-5, with 7 nucleotides matching TRBD2. The CDR3 sequence is 14 residues long. V was pared by 5 bases and J by 4 bases, with 7 bases of the junction left unmatched. Looked up from germline, CDR1 is SGHAT and CDR2 is FQNNGV. The CDR3 DNA is TGTGCCAGCAGCACACGGACTAGTGGAGAGACCCAGTACTTC. Encoded protein: CASSTRTSGETQYF.

V gene TRBV28 combines with J gene TRBJ1-6, with D uncertain. Germline CDR1 reads MDHEN; CDR2 reads SYDVKM. This CDR3 is 13 amino acids long. Trimming took 8 bases from V and 6 from J, leaving 11 bases between them. As DNA, the CDR3 is TGTGCCAGCCTAGAGACCGTTAATTCACCCCTCCACTTT. Translation: CASLETVNSPLHF.

This clonotype showed up just a few times. The chain recombines TRBV6-4 with TRBJ2-2; D unclear. Germline CDR1 reads MRHNA; CDR2 reads SNTAGT. V lost 0 bases and J lost 4, with 6 bases in between. There are 14 residues in the CDR3. The CDR3 nucleotides read TGTGCCAGCAGTGACTCCCGTGCCACCGGGGAGCTGTTTTTT. Translating it yields CASSDSRATGELFF.